The entry that follows covers one T cell receptor beta chain sequence. The antigen remains unidentified. The sample comes from a study of graft-versus-host responses after intestinal transplantation. Whole-study results and caveats: The study found high graft-versus-host to host-versus-graft clonal ratios in allografts of patients with graft-donor T cell macrochimerism. Early declines in HvG clones that occurred post-transplant were associated with peak circulating GvH clone levels.

Profiled with immunoSEQ multiplex PCR; TCRdb holds only in-frame clones, not every one. The sample shows under 140,000 clones, just under 95% of them seen only once. The receptor comes from a human donor who received an intestinal transplant. The material was unstimulated CD8+ T cells sorted from spleen or lymph node cells, obtained before intestinal transplant.

For the CDR3, the DNA is TGTGCCAGCAGCCCAAAGGTTGGGGCGGGAGGGCCGTCTTACGAGCAGTACTTC. Translation gives CASSPKVGAGGPSYEQYF. The chain carries TRBV7-9 and TRBJ2-7; 9 bases are a match to TRBD2. The CDR3 contains 18 residues. V was clipped by 5 bases and J by 4 bases; unmatched bases: 18. Germline values: CDR1 SEHNR, CDR2 FQNEAQ (reference sequence).